The next 31 T cell receptor beta chains were all read from a single sample in a study of blood T cell repertoires in COVID-19. Assay used: immunoSEQ multiplex PCR; TCRdb lists only in-frame clones, some missing. There are fewer than 200,000 clones in the sample; more than 85% occur only once, and 2.5% to 3% lies in the top ten. The specimen sequenced was peripheral blood. These receptors were collected from an elderly woman with COVID-19, enrolled during active disease.

The V gene is TRBV19, the J gene TRBJ2-1; 8 positions match TRBD1. Germline V lookup: CDR1 LNHDA, CDR2 SQIVND (reference sequence). Trimming removed 0 bases from V and 0 bases from J; junction bases left unmatched: 4. The CDR3 is 17 amino acids. Written as DNA, the CDR3 is TGTGCCAGTAGTATAGATAGGACAGGGAGCTCCTACAATGAGCAGTTCTTC. This sequence encodes CASSIDRTGSSYNEQFF.

The chain employs TRBV18 and TRBJ2-3, with D perhaps matching TRBD2 (6 bases). Germline V gives CDR1 KGHSH, CDR2 LQKENI. V lost 2 bases and J 0 bases, leaving 9 bases between the germline ends. The length of the CDR3 is 15 residues. CDR3 amino acids: CASSPKAGSTDTQYF. The CDR3 nucleotides read TGTGCCAGCTCACCAAAGGCGGGGAGCACAGATACGCAGTATTTT.

The gene calls are TRBV28 and TRBJ1-3, with 8 bases lining up with TRBD1. The CDR3 consists of 17 residues. Trimming at V came to 1 base and at J to 0 bases, leaving 5 bases not matched to a gene. The germline CDR1 and CDR2 sequences are MDHEN and SYDVKM. CDR3 loop: CASSLLWDRTSGNTIYF. CDR3 nucleotides: TGTGCCAGCAGTTTATTGTGGGACAGGACCTCTGGAAACACCATATATTTT.

The CDR3 coding sequence is TGTGCCAGCAGCCAAGGCCAGCGGTACGGGGCCCAGTACTTC. It specifies CASSQGQRYGAQYF. The rearrangement uses TRBV14 and TRBJ2-5, with D perhaps matching TRBD2 (5 bases). The V end was cut by 1 base, the J end by 9 bases, with 15 bases between. Germline assignment: CDR1 SGHDN and CDR2 FVKESK. The CDR3 spans 14 residues.

The chain has TRBV28 and TRBJ2-7; D possibly corresponds to TRBD2 (6 bases). The germline V gene encodes CDR1 MDHEN and CDR2 SYDVKM. CDR3 length: 14 residues. The V end lost 8 bases, the J end lost 2 bases, and 16 bases lay between the germline ends. The CDR3 region is CASGMGGLPYEQYF. Here the CDR3 DNA reads TGTGCCAGCGGCATGGGGGGATTACCCTACGAGCAGTACTTC.

This chain links TRBV7-2 with TRBJ1-4; the D gene is possibly TRBD1 (6 bases). CDR3 length: 15 amino acids. Germline V gene sequence: CDR1 SGHTA, CDR2 FQGNSA. V gave up 5 bases and J gave up 7 bases, with 17 bases separating them. The CDR3 nucleotides read TGTGCCAGCAGCCCCGACCAGACAGGAGGTGAAAAACTGTTTTTT. Its protein product is CASSPDQTGGEKLFF.

This clone came up once. V gene TRBV28 combines with J gene TRBJ1-2; D is possibly TRBD1 (5 bases). The CDR3 length is 13 residues. Trimming pared 3 bases from V and 8 bases from J, leaving 13 bases between. Germline values: CDR1 MDHEN, CDR2 SYDVKM. This chain's CDR3 is CASSFQRQPGYTF. The DNA for the CDR3 is TGTGCCAGCAGTTTCCAAAGACAGCCAGGCTACACCTTC.

This clone was seen once. The rearrangement links TRBV28 to TRBJ2-5; possibly TRBD2 for D (6 bases). V was trimmed by 6 bases and J by 4 bases, leaving 12 bases between them. The CDR3 loop spans 13 amino acids. CDR1 and CDR2 (germline): MDHEN, SYDVKM. DNA for the CDR3: TGTGCCAGCAGCCGACGGGACTTAGAGACCCAGTACTTC. As protein: CASSRRDLETQYF.

This chain joins TRBV6-6 and TRBJ2-2; D may be TRBD2 (5 bases). The CDR3 covers 13 residues. V lost 4 bases and J 6 bases, leaving 9 bases between the germline ends. The V gene's germline CDR1 is MNHNY and CDR2 SVGAGI (reference sequence). The CDR3, as DNA: TGTGCCAGCAGTTTTGAGGGATCCGGGGAGCTGTTTTTT. As protein: CASSFEGSGELFF.

The gene calls are TRBV28 and TRBJ1-5; TRBD1 matches at 7 bases. V lost 5 bases to trimming and J lost 0 bases; unmatched junction nucleotides: 10. This CDR3 contains 17 residues. Germline V gene data show CDR1 as MDHEN and CDR2 as SYDVKM. CDR3 amino acids: CASSPIDREDSNQPQHF. The CDR3 bases are TGTGCCAGCAGTCCAATCGACAGGGAGGATAGCAATCAGCCCCAGCATTTT.

The J gene is TRBJ1-2, the V gene TRBV6-5, with D tentatively TRBD1 (6 bases). Germline V CDR1 and CDR2: MNHEY, SVGAGI. The CDR3 contains 15 residues. V gave up 6 bases and J gave up 0 bases, with 14 bases separating them. This chain's CDR3 is CASSQSQGANYGYTF. The CDR3 nucleotides read TGTGCCAGCAGCCAATCACAGGGAGCTAACTATGGCTACACCTTC.

The J gene is TRBJ2-1, the V gene TRBV6-5; 9 nucleotides line up with TRBD2. The trim removed 6 bases at V and 7 bases at J, leaving 7 bases unmatched. This CDR3 region has 14 residues. CDR1 MNHEY and CDR2 SVGAGI come from the germline V gene. The CDR3 DNA reads as TGTGCCAGCAGGTTAGCGGGAGAGTGGAATGAGCAGTTCTTC. Translating it yields CASRLAGEWNEQFF.

The DNA for the CDR3 is TGTGCCAGCAGCCCTGGACAGGGGGCATATACTGAAGCTTTCTTT. This encodes CASSPGQGAYTEAFF. The J gene is TRBJ1-1, the V gene TRBV3-1 (or the pseudogene TRBV3-2); TRBD1 aligns across 11 bases. The CDR3 sequence is 15 residues long. Germline V gene data show CDR1 as LGHDT and CDR2 as YNNKEL (reference sequence). Trimming took 4 bases from V and 5 from J; bases not matched to a gene: 6.

The rearrangement joins TRBV7-6 to TRBJ2-7, with D possibly matching TRBD2 (7 bases). The CDR3 length is 15 residues. Germline V gene lookup returns CDR1 SGHVS and CDR2 FNYEAQ. Trimming left V 4 bases short and J 4 bases short, with 17 bases between. The chain's CDR3 is CASSSSPSGTYEQYF. The CDR3 nucleotides read TGTGCCAGCAGCTCCTCACCCAGCGGGACATACGAGCAGTACTTC.

The rearrangement links TRBV18 to TRBJ2-5; tentative D call: TRBD2 (7 bases). V gave up 1 base and J gave up 9 bases, with 15 bases separating them. Germline V gene data show CDR1 as KGHSH and CDR2 as LQKENI. CDR3 size: 14 residues. For the CDR3, the DNA is TGTGCCAGCTCACCACTTCGGGGGGCACAGGCCCAGTACTTC. Translating gives CASSPLRGAQAQYF.

This chain joins TRBV27 and TRBJ2-7, with D unresolved. The CDR3 consists of 13 residues. In germline, CDR1 is MNHEY, CDR2 SMNVEV (reference sequence). V lost 3 bases and J lost 5, with 11 bases in between. CDR3 sequence: CASSFLWAHEQYF. The CDR3 DNA sequence: TGTGCCAGCAGTTTTCTATGGGCTCACGAGCAGTACTTC.

The chain has TRBV6-6 and TRBJ1-5, with 7 positions matching TRBD1. Germline CDR1 reads MNHNY; CDR2 reads SVGAGI (reference sequence). V was clipped by 11 bases and J by 9 bases; unmatched bases: 19. The CDR3 is 15 residues long. CDR3 residues: CAALPPGQIILPQHF. CDR3 nucleotides: TGTGCCGCATTACCGCCGGGACAGATTATTTTGCCCCAGCATTTT.

This chain links TRBV7-9 with TRBJ2-1, with D hard to call. The CDR3 sequence is 16 residues long. V lost 4 bases to trimming and J lost 0 bases, with 13 bases between them. Per the germline V gene, CDR1 is SEHNR and CDR2 is FQNEAQ (reference sequence). In DNA form, the CDR3 reads TGTGCCAGCAGCTCCGGGTCCTCAAGCTCCTACAATGAGCAGTTCTTC. This encodes CASSSGSSSSYNEQFF. The whole variable domain, filled in from reference TRBV7-9 and TRBJ2-1, reads DTGVSQNPRHKITKRGQNVTFRCDPISEHNRLYWYRQTLGQGPEFLTYFQNEAQLEKSRLLSDRFSAERPKGSFSTLEIQRTEQGDSAMYLCASSSGSSSSYNEQFFGPGTRLTVL.

V gene TRBV27 combines with J gene TRBJ1-4; D unresolved. The CDR3 sequence is 15 residues long. CDR1 is MNHEY and CDR2 is SMNVEV in the germline V gene (reference sequence). Trimming shortened V by 2 bases and J by 5 bases, and 12 bases separated the two germline ends. CDR3 sequence: CASSLGFGLNEKLFF. Here the CDR3 DNA reads TGTGCCAGCAGTTTAGGTTTTGGGCTGAATGAAAAACTGTTTTTT.

This clone has only one observation. The rearrangement links TRBV18 to TRBJ1-5; 8 bases fit TRBD1. V dropped 6 bases and J dropped 2; count of bases not matched to a gene: 6. The CDR3 covers 15 residues. Per germline, CDR1 KGHSH and CDR2 LQKENI. CDR3 nucleotide sequence: TGTGCCAGCTCTCAGAAGGACAGGGGCAATCAGCCCCAGCATTTT. Protein sequence: CASSQKDRGNQPQHF.

This clone was seen just once. This chain uses TRBV5-1 with TRBJ2-4, with TRBD2 matching over 8 bases. The germline V gene has CDR1 SGHRS and CDR2 YFSETQ. The CDR3 sequence is 16 residues long. The J segment lost 7 bases and the V segment lost 4 bases, leaving 13 bases of the junction unmatched. CDR3 residues: CASSAGSGSIVNIQYF. CDR3 sequence (DNA): TGCGCCAGCAGCGCCGGAAGCGGGAGTATAGTCAACATTCAGTACTTC.

The rearrangement uses TRBV21-1 and TRBJ2-7; the table's D call of TRBD2 was not tested on the DNA. TRBV21-1 is annotated as a pseudogene. This CDR3 region has 17 residues. The CDR3 loop reads CASSKVGGWGGPYEQYF. In DNA, the CDR3 is TGTGCCAGCAGCAAGGTGGGGGGTTGGGGAGGGCCGTACGAGCAGTACTTC.

The chain carries TRBV3-1 (or the pseudogene TRBV3-2) and TRBJ2-3, with 9 bases identical to TRBD2. CDR1 and CDR2 from the germline V gene are LGHDT and YNNKEL (reference sequence). The J segment lost 2 bases and the V segment lost 4 bases, leaving 4 bases of the junction unmatched. The length of the CDR3 is 15 residues. For the CDR3, the DNA is TGTGCCAGCAGCCTTACTAGCGGGCTCACAGATACGCAGTATTTT. It specifies CASSLTSGLTDTQYF.

This chain joins TRBV18 and TRBJ1-3; tentatively, D is TRBD1 (5 bases). Trimming left V 3 bases short and J 0 bases short, with 12 bases between. This CDR3 has 16 amino acids. From germline, CDR1 is KGHSH and CDR2 LQKENI. CDR3 in DNA: TGTGCCAGCTCACCGAGCAAACAGGTCTCTGGAAACACCATATATTTT. As protein: CASSPSKQVSGNTIYF.

The chain has TRBV4-2 and TRBJ2-1; the match to TRBD2 covers 7 bases. The CDR3 sequence is 18 residues long. The junction had 9 bases not matched to a gene; V was cut back by 0 bases and J by 1 base. Germline V gene lookup returns CDR1 LGHNA and CDR2 YNFKEQ. The CDR3 protein is CASSQDYSGGSSYNEQFF. As DNA, the CDR3 is TGTGCCAGCAGCCAAGATTATTCGGGCGGGAGTTCCTACAATGAGCAGTTCTTC.

The V and J genes are TRBV28 and TRBJ2-3, with D tentatively TRBD1 (5 bases). The CDR3 has 15 residues. The germline CDR1 and CDR2 sequences are MDHEN and SYDVKM. V was shortened by 8 bases and J by 3 bases, with 18 bases between the two germline ends. CDR3 amino acids: CASRGAKWITDTQYF. The CDR3 region has the DNA TGTGCCAGCCGTGGGGCAAAATGGATTACAGATACGCAGTATTTT.

The chain couples TRBV15 to TRBJ1-1; possible D gene TRBD1, 5 bases. Trimming took off 2 bases at V and 4 bases at J, with 14 bases between the two ends. Germline-derived CDR1 and CDR2 are LNHNV and YYDKDF (reference sequence). The length of the CDR3 is 15 residues. CDR3 nucleotide sequence: TGTGCCACCAGCAGACCCCCGGGGGGAATCACTGAAGCTTTCTTT. Its translation: CATSRPPGGITEAFF. Combining the CDR3 with reference TRBV15 and TRBJ1-1 gives the whole variable domain DAMVIQNPRYQVTQFGKPVTLSCSQTLNHNVMYWYQQKSSQAPKLLFHYYDKDFNNEADTPDNFQSRRPNTSFCFLDIRSPGLGDTAMYLCATSRPPGGITEAFFGQGTRLTVV.

The CDR3 coding sequence is TGCAGCATAAGGGCGGGGGCTTCCCTAACTAACTATGGCTACACCTTC. Its protein product is CSIRAGASLTNYGYTF. The genes are TRBV29-1 and TRBJ1-2; maybe TRBD1 (6 bases). This CDR3 comprises 16 residues. Trimming left V 8 bases short and J 0 bases short, with 22 bases between. The germline gives CDR1 SQVTM, CDR2 ANQGSEA. The whole variable domain, filled in from reference TRBV29-1 and TRBJ1-2, reads SAVISQKPSRDICQRGTSLTIQCQVDSQVTMMFWYRQQPGQSLTLIATANQGSEATYESGFVIDKFPISRPNLTFSTLTVSNMSPEDSSIYLCSIRAGASLTNYGYTFGSGTRLTVV.

The J gene is TRBJ2-2, the V gene TRBV6-6; 10 positions agree with TRBD1. CDR1 is MNHNY and CDR2 is SVGAGI in the germline V gene (reference sequence). The trim removed 2 bases at V and 2 bases at J, leaving 2 bases unmatched. This CDR3 comprises 16 residues. CDR3 region: CASSYGDRGNTGELFF. DNA of the CDR3: TGTGCCAGCAGTTACGGGGACAGGGGTAACACCGGGGAGCTGTTTTTT.

CDR3 sequence: CASRPDSSGEQYF. In nucleotides, the CDR3 is TGTGCCAGCAGGCCGGATAGTTCGGGAGAGCAGTACTTC. The chain has TRBV5-4 and TRBJ2-7, with D perhaps TRBD2 (5 bases). Germline CDR1 is SGHNT and CDR2 is YYREEE (reference sequence). V was cut by 5 bases and J by 7 bases, with 16 bases left in between. The CDR3 runs to 13 residues. The whole variable domain, remainder taken from reference TRBV5-4 and TRBJ2-7, is ETGVTQSPTHLIKTRGQQVTLRCSSQSGHNTVSWYQQALGQGPQFIFQYYREEENGRGNFPPRFSGLQFPNYSSELNVNALELDDSALYLCASRPDSSGEQYFGPGTRLTVT.

The chain has TRBV15 and TRBJ1-2; D uncertain. The germline V and J ends were trimmed by 5 bases and 2 bases, with 6 bases remaining between them. The germline V gene encodes CDR1 LNHNV and CDR2 YYDKDF (reference sequence). The CDR3 extends over 12 amino acids. The CDR3 DNA reads TGTGCCACCAGCGAGATGAACTATGGCTACACCTTC. Amino acid sequence: CATSEMNYGYTF.